This TCR beta chain was found in a study of blood T cell repertoires in COVID-19. Some clones are missing from TCRdb's copy, which holds only in-frame ones; the method was immunoSEQ multiplex PCR. The table has 300,000 to 350,000 clones, 80% to 90% seen once; the top ten hold under 2.5%. The sequencing sample was made of PBMCs or T cells enriched from blood (not recorded which). This TCR was recovered from a man aged 30-40 years who had recovered from COVID-19.

The chain's CDR3 is CASSPGLAGNNEQFF. CDR3 bases: TGCGCCAGCAGCCCAGGACTAGCGGGAAACAATGAGCAGTTCTTC. This chain joins TRBV5-1 and TRBJ2-1; 12 positions match TRBD2. This CDR3 region has 15 residues. Unmatched junction bases numbered 4, after V lost 4 bases and J lost 5 bases. Germline V CDR1 and CDR2: SGHRS, YFSETQ.